The entry that follows covers one TCR beta chain sequence. The antigen it recognizes is unknown. Base-call qualities are not available, and no considerably larger clone is one nucleotide away. These data belong to a study of blood T cell repertoires in COVID-19 (dated by TCRdb to 2018 to 2020). About the investigation overall: Samples from collaborators originated in the United States, Italy and Spain and spanned both the acute and convalescent phases of COVID-19. The prospective study material was composed of cDNA or gDNA derived from T cells, B-cell-depleted T cells, or PBMCs. The dataset comprised deeply sampled blood TCRbeta repertoires from subjects exposed to, actively infected with, or recovered from COVID-19. The repertoires were released in a freely available public database intended as a resource for research on the immune response to SARS-CoV-2. The samples were drawn from the first 160 participants of the ongoing ImmuneRACE study and from 950 to 1,500 subjects provided by 6 global collaborators. The sample metadata nearly always contained a de-identified subject ID, COVID-19 status, age in years and sex. Where available, HLA class I and class II types were obtained from metadata supplied by the sample provider rather than from assay-based typing. Broader findings and caveats from the paper: How much clinical and demographic metadata was included differed by source and by participant, and the metadata was provided uncurated.

Participants in the prospective study were enrolled through a virtual design, were aged roughly 18 to 100 years, and lived in fewer than 30 United States geographic areas. In the prospective study, cohorts were assigned on the basis of participant-reported clinical history obtained from a screening survey and a study questionnaire. Each participant in the prospective study had whole blood, serum and a nasopharyngeal or oropharyngeal swab collected by mobile phlebotomists. Over a roughly 2-month period, participants in the prospective study had the option of providing additional blood draws and questionnaires. Prospective study blood samples were shipped either frozen or at room temperature before DNA extraction. TCRbeta CDR3 regions were amplified from genomic DNA using the immunoSEQ Assay, a bias-controlled multiplex PCR. The study's own analysis went as follows. The number of nucleated cells in each sample was estimated by amplification of reference gene primers within the assay. To quantify the absolute abundance of each unique TCRbeta CDR3 rearrangement, sequence reads were collapsed and filtered. Productive Simpson clonality was computed per sample as the square root of Simpson's diversity index over productive rearrangements. TCRdb stores this immuneACCESS table with in-frame sequences only. Part of the clones is absent; in the studies checked, under half of the shortfall reflects unresolved V genes, and no reason is known for the rest. The DNA gave D and trimming, while V, J and clone size come from that table. The sample data list roughly 230,000 clones, and around nine tenths of these were observed just once. The biggest ten clones account for less than 4.5% of the sample.

V loses 5 bases of germline sequence and J loses 6 bases, and the interval between the two ends is 13 bases. There are 13 amino acids in the CDR3, from cysteine to phenylalanine inclusive. Kept here is only the CDR3 DNA, which spans 39 bases and is read in frame from base 1. The germline V gene (reference sequence) supplies CDR1 SEHNR and CDR2 FQNEAQ. The clonotype comes from a woman aged 25-40 years with acute COVID-19. What was sequenced was PBMCs or T cells enriched from blood (not recorded which). The chain couples TRBV7-9 to TRBJ1-1; TRBD1 is possibly the D segment (6 matching bases). This receptor has the CDR3 CASSGMGAAEAFF. The nucleotides read TGTGCCAGCAGCGGAATGGGGGCGGCTGAAGCTTTCTTT.